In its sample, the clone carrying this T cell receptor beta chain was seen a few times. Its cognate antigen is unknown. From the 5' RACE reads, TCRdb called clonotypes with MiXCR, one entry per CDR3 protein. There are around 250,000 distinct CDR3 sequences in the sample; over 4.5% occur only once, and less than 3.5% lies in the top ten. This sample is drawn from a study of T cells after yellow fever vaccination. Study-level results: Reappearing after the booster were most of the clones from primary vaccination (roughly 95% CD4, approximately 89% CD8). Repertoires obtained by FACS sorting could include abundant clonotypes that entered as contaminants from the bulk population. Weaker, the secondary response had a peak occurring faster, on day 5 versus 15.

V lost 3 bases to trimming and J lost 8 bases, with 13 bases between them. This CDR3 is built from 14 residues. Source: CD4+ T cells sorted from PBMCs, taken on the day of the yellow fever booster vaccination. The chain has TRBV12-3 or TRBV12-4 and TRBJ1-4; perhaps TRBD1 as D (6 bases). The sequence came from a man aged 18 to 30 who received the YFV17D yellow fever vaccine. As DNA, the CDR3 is TGTGCCAGCAGTTTCTTAAAGGGACACGAAAAACTGTTTTTT. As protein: CASSFLKGHEKLFF.